A selection of T cell receptor beta chains follows, all from one sample in a study of beta chain features in type 1 diabetes. Assay used: immunoSEQ multiplex PCR; TCRdb lists only in-frame clones, some missing. The sample consists of over 700,000 clones, roughly 15% of them appearing once. The sample was naive CD4+ T cells from blood. All receptors come from a woman aged 18 to 35 in good health. Each CDR3 is given without its conserved first and last residue. D genes are given only for firm matches.

J,D,V,CDR3
TRBJ1-6,.,TRBV27,ASGKRGPRSPLH
TRBJ2-5,.,TRBV28,ASSFPKETQY
.,.,TRBV4-2,ASSQDIRRSGNEQY
TRBJ2-7,.,TRBV5-6,ASSLAGRVIGEQY
TRBJ2-7,.,TRBV2,ASRLETGREYEQY
TRBJ2-1,TRBD2,TRBV2,ASSDWGLINEQF
TRBJ2-1,TRBD2,TRBV4-3,ASSRKGLAGVNEQF
TRBJ2-4,TRBD2,TRBV6-5,ASSLILAGGKNIQY
TRBJ2-2,TRBD2,TRBV18,ASSPPSLAGAGELF
TRBJ2-1,.,TRBV5-1,ASSLAGQTNNEQF
TRBJ2-5,TRBD2,TRBV19,ASSRTRYQETQY